This T cell receptor beta chain was captured by sequencing in a study of T cell repertoires and HLA-DP antigens. Turning to the study itself: Transduced HeLa cells presented HLA-DP to CD4+ T cells. Pre-culture CD4+ samples used about 1.1 ug DNA versus roughly 200 ng for CD137+CD4+ sorts.

The study, taken as a whole, reports: Against one allele, clones undetected before culture averaged approximately 36%; against the other, 50% to 60%.

CD4+ T cells were isolated untouched, approximately 98% pure. This table comes from immunoSEQ multiplex PCR, and its TCRdb copy is limited to in-frame clones, with some not included. The top ten hold more than 1.5% of the sample, which has tens of thousands of clones, around four fifths seen once. With 1 base removed from V and 6 bases from J, the gap between germline ends came to 10 bases. Per the germline V gene, CDR1 is MNHNY and CDR2 is SVGAGI (reference sequence). The CDR3 contains 14 residues. Notes on this clone: Its antigen is unidentified.

This receptor was taken from a man in his 60s in good health and CMV-seronegative. The chain has TRBV6-6 and TRBJ2-1; the D gene is possibly TRBD1 (6 bases). Specimen: CD4+ T cells from PBMCs. The CDR3 nucleotides are TGTGCCAGCAGTTACTATCTGACAGGCAATGAGCAGTTCTTC. Protein product: CASSYYLTGNEQFF.